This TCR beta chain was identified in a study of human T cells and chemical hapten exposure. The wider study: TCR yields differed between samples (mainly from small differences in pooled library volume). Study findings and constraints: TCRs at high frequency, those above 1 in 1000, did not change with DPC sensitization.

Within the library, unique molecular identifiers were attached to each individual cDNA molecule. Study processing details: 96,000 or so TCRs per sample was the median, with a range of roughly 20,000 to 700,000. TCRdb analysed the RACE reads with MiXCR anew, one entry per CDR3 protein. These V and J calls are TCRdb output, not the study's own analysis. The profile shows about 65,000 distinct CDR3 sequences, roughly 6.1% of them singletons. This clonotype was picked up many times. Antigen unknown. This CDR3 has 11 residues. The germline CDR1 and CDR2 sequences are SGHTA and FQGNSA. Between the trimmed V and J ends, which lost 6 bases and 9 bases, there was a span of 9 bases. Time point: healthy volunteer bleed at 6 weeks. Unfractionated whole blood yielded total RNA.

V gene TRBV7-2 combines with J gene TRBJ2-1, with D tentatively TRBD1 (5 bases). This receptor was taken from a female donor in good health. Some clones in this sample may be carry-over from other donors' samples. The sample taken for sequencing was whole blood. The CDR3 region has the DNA TGTGCCAGCAGTCGGCAGGGTGAGCAGTTCTTC. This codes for CASSRQGEQFF. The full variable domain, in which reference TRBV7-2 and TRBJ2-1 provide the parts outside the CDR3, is GAGVSQSPSNKVTEKGKDVELRCDPISGHTALYWYRQSLGQGLEFLIYFQGNSAPDKSGLPSDRFSAERTGGSVSTLTIQRTQQEDSAVYLCASSRQGEQFFGPGTRLTVL.